This T cell receptor beta chain derives from a study of shared clonotypes between healthy human individuals. The study ran the assay at deep level. Libraries were prepared by immunoSEQ multiplex PCR; TCRdb keeps only in-frame clonotypes and omits some of them. Of some 300,000 clones detected, roughly 80% appear once; the ten largest clones hold less than 11%. This CDR3 spans 15 amino acids. The junction had 7 bases not matched to a gene; V was cut back by 6 bases and J by 2 bases. Germline V gene sequence: CDR1 SNHLY, CDR2 FYNNEI. V and J are TRBV2 and TRBJ2-7; 10 positions match TRBD2. The clonotype comes from a man aged 25 to 40 in good health. The sample comprised memory CD4+ T cells sorted from blood. Subset here: CD45RA-negative fraction. The CDR3 DNA sequence: TGTGCCAGCAGCCTAGGACTAGCGGAGACCTACGAGCAGTACTTC. Amino acids: CASSLGLAETYEQYF.